These T cell receptor beta chains were read from a single sample in a study of T cell changes during pregnancy in multiple sclerosis. The assay was immunoSEQ multiplex PCR, and TCRdb's table has in-frame clones only and misses some. The sample has about 42,000 clones; more than 85% are singletons. The specimen comprised CD4+ T cells from peripheral blood mononuclear cells, sampled after pregnancy. The source of these receptors is a female donor in good health, enrolled as a control in a pregnancy study. Each CDR3 is given with its conserved first and last residue. The order of the fields is D gene, clone size, J gene, V gene, CDR3 protein, CDR3 DNA. The D gene is left open where the match is weak. Not every row has a clone size; where given, it reads once, few, many or a size class.

>.|.|TRBJ2-7|TRBV12-1
CASSFEAISSYEQYF
TGTGCCAGCAGCTTTGAAGCGATTAGCTCCTACGAGCAGTACTTC
>TRBD2|.|TRBJ2-3|TRBV5-1
CASSIRLAVSTDTQYF
TGCGCCAGCAGCATTCGACTAGCAGTTAGCACAGATACGCAGTATTTT
>.|.|TRBJ1-1|TRBV5-4
CASSIGRGRDTEAFF
TGTGCCAGCAGCATAGGACGGGGGAGGGACACTGAAGCTTTCTTT
>.|.|TRBJ2-4|TRBV15
CATSRGSGGRLGKNIQYF
TGTGCCACCAGCAGAGGTTCGGGGGGCCGATTAGGCAAAAACATTCAGTACTTC
>TRBD2|.|TRBJ2-3|TRBV10-1
CAILASGTGTDTQYF
TGCGCCATCCTCGCTAGCGGGACTGGCACAGATACGCAGTATTTT
>.|once|TRBJ1-6|TRBV10-3
CAISEPYKGVSPLHF
TGTGCCATCAGTGAGCCCTACAAAGGGGTTTCACCCCTCCACTTT
>TRBD1|.|TRBJ1-4|TRBV5-4
CASSSGPGTGLEEKLFF
TGTGCCAGCAGCTCCGGCCCCGGGACAGGACTTGAGGAAAAACTGTTTTTT
>.|.|TRBJ2-3|TRBV7-2
CASSLRGSRAPTQYF
TGTGCCAGCAGCTTAAGAGGGTCTAGGGCCCCGACGCAGTATTTT
>.|.|TRBJ1-6|TRBV2
CASMVGARSPLHF
TGTGCCAGCATGGTAGGGGCCAGATCACCCCTCCACTTT
>.|.|TRBJ1-1|TRBV5-1
CASSSVRTVNTEAFF
TGCGCCAGCAGCTCCGTCCGGACAGTGAACACTGAAGCTTTCTTT
>.|.|TRBJ2-5|TRBV2
CASNNRVGETQYF
TGTGCCAGCAATAACAGGGTCGGGGAGACCCAGTACTTC
>.|.|TRBJ1-3|TRBV7-2
CASSLSRRGSGNTIYF
TGTGCCAGCAGCTTATCCCGCAGGGGATCCGGAAACACCATATATTTT
>.|.|TRBJ2-1|TRBV2
CASRERDTFHEQFF
TGTGCCAGCAGAGAGCGGGACACATTCCATGAGCAGTTCTTC
>TRBD1|.|TRBJ2-7|TRBV10-2
CASSDPGQGAYEQYF
TGCGCCAGCAGTGACCCGGGACAGGGGGCCTACGAGCAGTACTTC
>TRBD1|.|TRBJ1-6|TRBV5-1
CASSLGTADSYNSPLHF
TGCGCCAGCAGCTTAGGGACAGCGGATTCCTATAATTCACCCCTCCACTTT
>.|.|TRBJ2-5|TRBV10-2
CASSEYGGVLQETQYF
TGCGCCAGCAGTGAGTACGGAGGGGTACTACAAGAGACCCAGTACTTC
>.|.|TRBJ2-1|TRBV29-1
CSVEGGSNEQFF
TGCAGCGTTGAAGGCGGATCCAATGAGCAGTTCTTC
>TRBD2|.|TRBJ2-5|TRBV5-4
CASSLTSGFQETQYF
TGTGCCAGCAGCTTGACTAGCGGGTTCCAAGAGACCCAGTACTTC
>TRBD1|.|TRBJ1-6|TRBV2
CASSVGQGSSPLHF
TGTGCCAGCAGCGTCGGACAGGGGAGTTCACCCCTCCACTTT
>.|once|TRBJ2-7|TRBV5-5
CASSLTPARGGEQYF
TGTGCCAGCAGCCTAACCCCCGCGAGGGGAGGCGAGCAGTACTTC
>.|.|TRBJ2-1|TRBV7-9
CASSYRGGRGEQFF
TGTGCCAGCAGCTATCGTGGAGGGAGAGGTGAGCAGTTCTTC
>.|.|TRBJ2-3|TRBV16
CASSQSRGYADTQYF
TGTGCCAGCAGCCAATCGAGGGGGTATGCAGATACGCAGTATTTT
>.|.|TRBJ1-1|TRBV7-9
CASRRTENTEAFF
TGTGCCAGCAGGCGGACAGAGAACACTGAAGCTTTCTTT
>.|once|TRBJ2-1|TRBV4-3
CASSQATPSSYNEQFF
TGCGCCAGCAGCCAAGCGACTCCAAGCTCCTACAATGAGCAGTTCTTC
>.|once|TRBJ1-1|TRBV6-1
CASSELALNTEAFF
TGTGCCAGCAGTGAACTGGCCCTGAACACTGAAGCTTTCTTT